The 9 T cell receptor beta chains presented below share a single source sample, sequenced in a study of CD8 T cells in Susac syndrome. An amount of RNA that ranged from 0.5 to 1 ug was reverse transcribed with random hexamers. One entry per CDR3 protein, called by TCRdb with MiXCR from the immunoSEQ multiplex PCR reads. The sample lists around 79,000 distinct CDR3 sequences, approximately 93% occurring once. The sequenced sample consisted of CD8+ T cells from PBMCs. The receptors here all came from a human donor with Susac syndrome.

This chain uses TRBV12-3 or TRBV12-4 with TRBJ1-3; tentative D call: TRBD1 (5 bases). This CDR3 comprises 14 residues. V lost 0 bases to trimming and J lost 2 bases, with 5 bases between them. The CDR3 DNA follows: TGTGCCAGCAGTTTAGCGGGGGCTGGAAACACCATATATTTT. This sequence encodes CASSLAGAGNTIYF.

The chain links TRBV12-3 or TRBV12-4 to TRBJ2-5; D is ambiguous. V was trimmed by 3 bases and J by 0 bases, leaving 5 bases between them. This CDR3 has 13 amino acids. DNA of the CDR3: TGTGCCAGCAGTTTGGGCTACCAAGAGACCCAGTACTTC. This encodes CASSLGYQETQYF.

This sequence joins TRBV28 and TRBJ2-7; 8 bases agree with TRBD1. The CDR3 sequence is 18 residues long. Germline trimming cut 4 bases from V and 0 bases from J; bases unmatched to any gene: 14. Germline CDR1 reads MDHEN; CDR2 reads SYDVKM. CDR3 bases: TGTGCCAGCAGTTCCCCGGGACAGGAACCTCCTACCTCCTACGAGCAGTACTTC. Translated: CASSSPGQEPPTSYEQYF.

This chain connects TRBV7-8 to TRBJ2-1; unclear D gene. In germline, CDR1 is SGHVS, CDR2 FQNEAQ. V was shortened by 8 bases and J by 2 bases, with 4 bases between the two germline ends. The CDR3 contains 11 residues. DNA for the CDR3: TGTGCCAGCGAAGCCTACAATGAGCAGTTCTTC. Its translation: CASEAYNEQFF.

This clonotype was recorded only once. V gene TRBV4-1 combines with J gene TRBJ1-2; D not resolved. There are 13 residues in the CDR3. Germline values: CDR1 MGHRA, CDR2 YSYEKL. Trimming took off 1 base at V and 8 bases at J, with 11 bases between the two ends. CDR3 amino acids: CASSQGDPGGYTF. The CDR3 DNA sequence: TGCGCCAGCAGCCAAGGAGATCCGGGGGGCTACACCTTC.

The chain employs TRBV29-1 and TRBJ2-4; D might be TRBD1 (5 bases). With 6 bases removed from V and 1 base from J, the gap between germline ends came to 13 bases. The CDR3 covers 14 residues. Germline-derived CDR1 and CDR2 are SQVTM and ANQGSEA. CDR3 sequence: CSVTRVGAKNIQYF. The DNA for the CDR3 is TGCAGCGTGACCAGGGTGGGGGCCAAAAACATTCAGTACTTC. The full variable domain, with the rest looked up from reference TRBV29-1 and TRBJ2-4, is SAVISQKPSRDICQRGTSLTIQCQVDSQVTMMFWYRQQPGQSLTLIATANQGSEATYESGFVIDKFPISRPNLTFSTLTVSNMSPEDSSIYLCSVTRVGAKNIQYFGAGTRLSVL.

The chain's CDR3 is CASSSPGQRYEQYF. The CDR3, as DNA: TGTGCCAGCAGCTCACCGGGACAGAGGTACGAGCAGTACTTC. V usage is TRBV7-8 and J usage is TRBJ2-7; TRBD1 aligns across 7 bases. V shed 4 bases and J 4 bases; nucleotides not matched to a gene: 7. CDR1 is SGHVS, CDR2 FQNEAQ, per germline. CDR3 size: 14 residues.

CDR3 coding DNA: TGCAGTGCTCCGGGACTAGCAACCGTCGCAGATACGCAGTATTTT. Protein: CSAPGLATVADTQYF. The chain couples TRBV20-1 to TRBJ2-3, with TRBD2 identical over 9 bases. The CDR3 spans 15 residues. With 5 bases clipped from V and 4 bases from J, the junction kept 10 bases outside the gene matches. From germline, CDR1 is DFQATT and CDR2 SNEGSKA (reference sequence).

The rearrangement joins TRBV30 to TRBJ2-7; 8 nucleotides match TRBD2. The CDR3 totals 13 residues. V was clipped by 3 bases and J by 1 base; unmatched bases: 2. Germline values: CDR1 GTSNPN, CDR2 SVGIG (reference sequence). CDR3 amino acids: CAWRSGGSYEQYF. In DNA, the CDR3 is TGTGCCTGGAGGAGCGGGGGATCCTACGAGCAGTACTTC.